The 16 T cell receptor beta chains below all came from one sample that was sequenced in a study of cytomegalovirus exposure and HLA in healthy donors. PCR amplification relied on 60 Vbeta primers (plus 13 Jbeta primers). Here immunoSEQ multiplex PCR was the method, and the copy in TCRdb shows in-frame clones only, minus some. The sample lists nearly 65,000 clones; approximately 76% were seen once. The sequencing sample was made of PBMCs. These receptors came from a man in his fifties or sixties in good health and CMV-seronegative.

The V and J genes are TRBV2 and TRBJ1-1; D remains unclear. The CDR3 runs to 16 residues. Germline lookup yields CDR1 SNHLY and CDR2 FYNNEI. The V end lost 1 base, the J end lost 1 base, and 13 bases lay between the germline ends. The CDR3 reads CASSEVRTLRNTEAFF. In DNA, the CDR3 is TGTGCCAGCAGTGAAGTTAGAACGCTGAGGAACACTGAAGCTTTCTTT.

The CDR3 region is CASSLSVGTNNQPQHF. The DNA for the CDR3 is TGTGCCAGCAGTTTATCGGTGGGGACTAACAATCAGCCCCAGCATTTT. The V and J genes are TRBV27 and TRBJ1-5, with D tentatively TRBD1 (5 bases). V was shortened by 0 bases and J by 3 bases, with 12 bases between the two germline ends. Germline values: CDR1 MNHEY, CDR2 SMNVEV (reference sequence). The CDR3 consists of 16 residues.

J is TRBJ1-1 and V is TRBV2; D gene ambiguous. The CDR3 sequence is 12 residues long. V lost 4 bases and J lost 8, with 11 bases in between. Germline CDR1 SNHLY, CDR2 FYNNEI. CDR3 nucleotides: TGTGCCAGCAGTGTTAACGGTATGGAAGCTTTCTTT. Residues: CASSVNGMEAFF. Drawing the rest from reference TRBV2 and TRBJ1-1, the complete variable domain is EPEVTQTPSHQVTQMGQEVILRCVPISNHLYFYWYRQILGQKVEFLVSFYNNEISEKSEIFDDQFSVERPDGSNFTLKIRSTKLEDSAMYFCASSVNGMEAFFGQGTRLTVV.

The chain has TRBV5-1 and TRBJ1-2; 7 bases are a match to TRBD1. The germline CDR1 and CDR2 sequences are SGHRS and YFSETQ. V lost 2 bases and J lost 7; bases outside the gene matches: 8. The CDR3 spans 14 residues. CDR3 coding DNA: TGCGCCAGCAGCTTCGAGGGGGCGGGAGGTGGCTACACCTTC. Residues: CASSFEGAGGGYTF.

This chain connects TRBV30 to TRBJ2-5, with 9 bases fitting TRBD1. Germline lookup yields CDR1 GTSNPN and CDR2 SVGIG (reference sequence). The CDR3 totals 13 residues. V shed 3 bases, J shed 7 bases, and the junction held 6 bases outside the gene matches. The CDR3, as DNA: TGTGCCTGGAGGACAGGGGGATGGGTGACCCAGTACTTC. Its translation: CAWRTGGWVTQYF.

This clone appeared a few times. The chain has TRBV9 and TRBJ1-2; a possible D gene is TRBD1 (6 bases). The CDR3 is 15 residues long. Trimming pared 3 bases from V and 4 bases from J, leaving 16 bases between. Germline lookup yields CDR1 SGDLS and CDR2 YYNGEE. CDR3 bases: TGTGCCAGCAGCGCCCACAGGGAGGGGGGCTATGGCTACACCTTC. Its translation is CASSAHREGGYGYTF.

This sequence joins TRBV19 and TRBJ2-7; 7 nucleotides line up with TRBD1. There are 15 residues in the CDR3. Looked up from germline, CDR1 is LNHDA and CDR2 is SQIVND (reference sequence). Germline trimming cut 2 bases from V and 1 base from J; bases unmatched to any gene: 5. The CDR3 bases are TGTGCCAGTAGTATATACCCGGGACAGTCCTACGAGCAGTACTTC. Residues: CASSIYPGQSYEQYF.

This chain links TRBV6-1 with TRBJ1-3; D might be TRBD1 (5 bases). The CDR3 is made up of 17 amino acids. Trimming shortened V by 2 bases and J by 1 base, and 15 bases separated the two germline ends. Germline lookup yields CDR1 MNHNS and CDR2 SASEGT. The CDR3 here is CASSESKGLISGNTIYF. DNA of the CDR3: TGTGCCAGCAGTGAAAGTAAGGGGCTGATTTCTGGAAACACCATATATTTT.

The chain links TRBV27 to TRBJ1-5; 8 bases match TRBD1. V trimming: 0 bases; J trimming: 6 bases; junction bases outside the gene matches: 7. The CDR3 covers 16 residues. Per germline, CDR1 MNHEY and CDR2 SMNVEV (reference sequence). DNA for the CDR3: TGTGCCAGCAGTTTATCGATTGTACAGGGGGGTCAGCCCCAGCATTTT. Translation gives CASSLSIVQGGQPQHF.

This chain's CDR3 is CASSDDLAGWGQETQYF. The CDR3 DNA is TGTGCCAGCAGTGACGATCTAGCGGGCTGGGGGCAAGAGACCCAGTACTTC. The chain is built from TRBV2 and TRBJ2-5, with 8 bases aligning to TRBD2. This CDR3 region has 17 residues. Germline V gene lookup returns CDR1 SNHLY and CDR2 FYNNEI. Trimming took 3 bases from V and 2 from J; bases not matched to a gene: 11.

This CDR3 reads CASSSGPTGRNSPLHF. The CDR3 coding sequence is TGTGCCAGCAGCTCCGGACCGACAGGGAGAAATTCACCCCTCCACTTT. The rearrangement uses TRBV5-4 and TRBJ1-6, with 7 bases that match TRBD1. From germline, CDR1 is SGHNT and CDR2 YYREEE (reference sequence). The CDR3 covers 16 residues. V gave up 3 bases and J gave up 7 bases; unmatched junction bases: 10.

The V gene is TRBV5-1, the J gene TRBJ2-2, with D perhaps TRBD1 (6 bases). This CDR3 has 14 residues. Germline CDR1 and CDR2: SGHRS and YFSETQ. Trimming left V 2 bases short and J 4 bases short, with 9 bases between. CDR3 sequence: CASSLGQITGELFF. DNA for the CDR3: TGCGCCAGCAGCTTAGGACAGATCACCGGGGAGCTGTTTTTT.

A few counts support this clone. Other DNA sequences in the same sample also yield this CDR3. The V gene is TRBV6-6, the J gene TRBJ2-7; possible D gene TRBD1, 5 bases. With 0 bases removed from V and 3 bases from J, the gap between germline ends came to 9 bases. The CDR3 loop spans 14 amino acids. In germline, CDR1 is MNHNY, CDR2 SVGAGI (reference sequence). The CDR3 spells CASSYSGQGYEQYF. DNA of the CDR3: TGTGCCAGCAGTTACTCGGGCCAGGGCTACGAGCAGTACTTC.

The table lists this clone with a count of one. V usage is TRBV9 and J usage is TRBJ2-1; perhaps TRBD2 as D (6 bases). The V and J ends lost 4 bases and 3 bases respectively, with 14 bases between them. The CDR3 covers 15 residues. CDR1 and CDR2 (germline): SGDLS, YYNGEE. The CDR3 spells CASSTGWGVYNEQFF. In DNA form, the CDR3 reads TGTGCCAGCAGCACCGGTTGGGGGGTCTACAATGAGCAGTTCTTC. Full variable domain (remainder filled in from reference TRBV9 and TRBJ2-1): DSGVTQTPKHLITATGQRVTLRCSPRSGDLSVYWYQQSLDQGLQFLIQYYNGEERAKGNILERFSAQQFPDLHSELNLSSLELGDSALYFCASSTGWGVYNEQFFGPGTRLTVL.

The chain joins TRBV18 to TRBJ1-6, with D perhaps matching TRBD1 (6 bases). There are 14 residues in the CDR3. The germline gives CDR1 KGHSH, CDR2 LQKENI. The V end was cut by 4 bases, the J end by 10 bases, with 14 bases between. The CDR3 DNA reads as TGTGCCAGCTCACTAAATGCAGGGGAGTCACCCCTCCACTTT. Translated: CASSLNAGESPLHF.

The J gene is TRBJ1-6, the V gene TRBV6-6; 7 bases are a match to TRBD1. Looked up from germline, CDR1 is MNHNY and CDR2 is SVGAGI (reference sequence). The CDR3 covers 15 residues. V was pared by 7 bases and J by 5 bases, with 8 bases of the junction left unmatched. CDR3 DNA sequence: TGTGCCAGCATACCCCCCGGGACAGATAATTCACCCCTCCACTTT. Translation gives CASIPPGTDNSPLHF.